The 17 T cell receptor beta chains below were found in one sample sequenced in a study of identical twins. TCRdb re-analysed the 5' RACE reads in MiXCR, keeping a single row per CDR3 protein. Here the sample spans around 250,000 distinct CDR3 sequences, 7% being singletons. This sample was shared with a second study, whose subject was yellow fever vaccine responses in identical twins.

The specimen sequenced was memory (CD45RO+) T cells sorted from blood. Receptor source: a woman between 18 and 29 years old in good health.

A few counts support this clonotype. The chain recombines TRBV12-3 or TRBV12-4 with TRBJ2-3; D unresolved. Trimming cost V 3 bases and J 5 bases, with 12 bases left between them. The CDR3 spans 14 residues. The CDR3 DNA sequence: TGTGCCAGCAGTTTTGTTGGAGTTGGAGATACGCAGTATTTT. It translates to CASSFVGVGDTQYF.

This clonotype was found many times. The genes are TRBV12-3 or TRBV12-4 and TRBJ1-1, with 7 positions matching TRBD1. V lost 5 bases and J lost 5; bases outside the gene matches: 5. CDR3 size: 13 residues. For the CDR3, the DNA is TGTGCCAGCAGTACAGGGGAGGCAACTGAAGCTTTCTTT. Residues: CASSTGEATEAFF.

This clonotype turned up a few times. The chain links TRBV2 to TRBJ2-1; D remains unclear. CDR1 and CDR2 from the germline V gene are SNHLY and FYNNEI. This CDR3 is built from 13 residues. Between the trimmed V and J ends, which lost 6 bases and 8 bases, there was a span of 14 bases. CDR3 region: CASRGKWDDEQFF. The CDR3 DNA is TGTGCCAGCAGAGGGAAGTGGGATGATGAGCAGTTCTTC.

This clonotype has only a few counts. The rearrangement joins TRBV12-3 or TRBV12-4 to TRBJ2-7, with D possibly matching TRBD1 (6 bases). This CDR3 region has 13 residues. V was pared by 2 bases and J by 5 bases, with 10 bases between. The CDR3 nucleotides are TGTGCCAGCAGTTTAAGGGGGAGCCACGAGCAGTACTTC. Its translation: CASSLRGSHEQYF.

The V and J genes are TRBV29-1 and TRBJ2-7; D is ambiguous. V was shortened by 5 bases and J by 3 bases, with 11 bases between the two germline ends. CDR3 length: 12 residues. CDR1 and CDR2 from the germline V gene are SQVTM and ANQGSEA. The DNA for the CDR3 is TGCAGCGTTCGCCCCAGCAACTACGAGCAGTACTTC. Protein sequence: CSVRPSNYEQYF.

This clonotype was counted ten times or more. The rearrangement joins TRBV20-1 to TRBJ2-3, with D perhaps matching TRBD2 (6 bases). Germline V lookup: CDR1 DFQATT, CDR2 SNEGSKA (reference sequence). Trimming took off 1 base at V and 5 bases at J, with 19 bases between the two ends. CDR3 length equals 16 residues. The CDR3 loop reads CSARGGVPGLQDTQYF. The CDR3 DNA reads as TGCAGTGCTAGAGGGGGTGTGCCGGGACTTCAAGATACGCAGTATTTT.

This clonotype has only a few counts. The gene calls are TRBV20-1 and TRBJ2-3; the match to TRBD2 covers 8 bases. Trimming at V came to 5 bases and at J to 5 bases, leaving 12 bases not matched to a gene. In germline, CDR1 is DFQATT, CDR2 SNEGSKA (reference sequence). The CDR3 spans 15 residues. The CDR3 coding sequence is TGCAGTGCTTATAGCGGGACCGTCTTTGGAGATACGCAGTATTTT. It codes for CSAYSGTVFGDTQYF.

This clonotype was counted many times. The J gene is TRBJ1-4, the V gene TRBV20-1; D not certain. V gave up 6 bases and J gave up 8 bases, with 7 bases separating them. Looked up from germline, CDR1 is DFQATT and CDR2 is SNEGSKA (reference sequence). There are 10 residues in the CDR3. CDR3 amino acids: CSASGEKLFF. The CDR3 coding sequence is TGCAGTGCGAGTGGGGAAAAACTGTTTTTT.

This clonotype was recorded at least ten times. The J gene is TRBJ1-5, the V gene TRBV27; 7 bases are a match to TRBD1. CDR3 size: 15 residues. Germline assignment: CDR1 MNHEY and CDR2 SMNVEV (reference sequence). Trimming at V came to 6 bases and at J to 4 bases, leaving 9 bases not matched to a gene. CDR3 region: CASSFFGDRNQPQHF. The DNA for the CDR3 is TGTGCCAGCAGCTTCTTTGGGGACAGAAATCAGCCCCAGCATTTT.

This clonotype was seen repeatedly, ten times or more. The rearrangement joins TRBV6-1 to TRBJ1-1; D unclear. V was pared by 0 bases and J by 0 bases, with 8 bases between. The CDR3 is made up of 15 amino acids. Germline V gene data show CDR1 as MNHNS and CDR2 as SASEGT. CDR3 bases: TGTGCCAGCAGTGAAGCGCGCAGCTTGAACACTGAAGCTTTCTTT. It encodes CASSEARSLNTEAFF.

The chain uses TRBV7-9 and TRBJ1-2; D remains ambiguous. V was pared by 5 bases and J by 0 bases, with 16 bases between. The germline gives CDR1 SEHNR, CDR2 FQNEAQ (reference sequence). This CDR3 is built from 16 residues. CDR3: CASSQAGSRSNYGYTF. The CDR3 nucleotides read TGTGCCAGCAGCCAAGCGGGTTCGAGATCTAACTATGGCTACACCTTC.

This clonotype was detected many times. The chain joins TRBV5-1 to TRBJ2-2; D ambiguous. V shed 5 bases and J shed 0 bases, with 14 bases lying between them. Per germline, CDR1 SGHRS and CDR2 YFSETQ. This CDR3 region has 16 residues. As DNA, the CDR3 is TGCGCCAGCAGTGATTTAGGGCGGACGAACACCGGGGAGCTGTTTTTT. Translating gives CASSDLGRTNTGELFF.

This clonotype came up a few times. The genes are TRBV6-4 and TRBJ2-1; 7 bases map to TRBD1. This CDR3 contains 15 residues. Germline values: CDR1 MRHNA, CDR2 SNTAGT. V was clipped by 4 bases and J by 6 bases; unmatched bases: 9. CDR3 sequence reads: CASSVRQGGGNEQFF. In DNA form, the CDR3 reads TGTGCCAGCAGTGTTCGACAGGGTGGGGGCAATGAGCAGTTCTTC.

The chain is built from TRBV5-1 and TRBJ2-1, with D possibly matching TRBD2 (6 bases). There are 13 residues in the CDR3. Germline V gene sequence: CDR1 SGHRS, CDR2 YFSETQ. Trimming took off 4 bases at V and 7 bases at J, with 12 bases between the two ends. In nucleotides, the CDR3 is TGCGCCAGCAGCCCCCGGGAGAGTAATGAGCAGTTCTTC. This translates into CASSPRESNEQFF.

The V gene is TRBV3-1, the J gene TRBJ1-6; D may be TRBD1 (5 bases). V lost 1 base, J lost 9 bases, and 10 bases lay in between. This CDR3 has 14 amino acids. Germline V lookup: CDR1 LGHDT, CDR2 YNNKEL (reference sequence). The DNA for the CDR3 is TGTGCCAGCAGCCAAGGCCCCGGGGGTTCACCCCTCCACTTT. It specifies CASSQGPGGSPLHF.

V usage is TRBV11-1 and J usage is TRBJ2-4, with D unresolved. Germline values: CDR1 SGHAT, CDR2 FQDESV (reference sequence). This CDR3 has 18 amino acids. The V gene lost 1 base and the J gene lost 0 bases, with 16 bases spanning the gap. In DNA, the CDR3 is TGTGCCAGCAGCTTAGTGCCTATCTTGACCTTAGCCAAAAACATTCAGTACTTC. This translates into CASSLVPILTLAKNIQYF.

The chain combines TRBV7-2 with TRBJ2-7; D unclear. Trimming removed 5 bases from V and 5 bases from J, with 19 bases in between. Per germline, CDR1 SGHTA and CDR2 FQGNSA. This CDR3 contains 15 residues. Here the CDR3 reads CASSPGLPTVNEQYF. The CDR3 DNA follows: TGTGCCAGCAGCCCGGGCCTCCCGACCGTTAACGAGCAGTACTTC.